This T cell receptor beta chain stems from a study of cytomegalovirus exposure and HLA in healthy donors. The primer mix had 60 Vbeta and 13 Jbeta primers. Method: immunoSEQ multiplex PCR; TCRdb's copy keeps in-frame clones and lacks some. In the table there are roughly 160,000 clones, around 80% of which are singletons. This CDR3 has 15 amino acids. From germline, CDR1 is MNHEY and CDR2 SMNVEV (reference sequence). J gave up 4 bases and V 4 bases, and 6 bases lay outside the gene matches. This clone has only one observation. Sequencing was carried out using PBMCs. This receptor was obtained from a boy aged 2-9 years in good health and CMV-seronegative. J is TRBJ2-1 and V is TRBV27; 8 bases fit TRBD1. CDR3 nucleotide sequence: TGTGCCAGCAGTTCTCAGGGGGCAGGGTACAATGAGCAGTTCTTC. Translated, it gives CASSSQGAGYNEQFF.